One sample yielded the 20 T cell receptor beta chains listed below, sequenced in a study of blood T cell repertoires in COVID-19 (dated by TCRdb to about 2020). The protocol used for the library was the immunoSEQ multiplex PCR assay. Entries here come from immuneACCESS through TCRdb and include only in-frame sequences with V and J called. Some clones fail to appear in such tables; in the studies checked, an unresolved V gene covers under half of the shortfall, and the cause of the remainder is unknown. Present in this sample are about 670,000 clones, just under 90% of which were seen just once. The ten top clones hold more than 0.25% of the sample. The sample comprised peripheral blood. These receptors came from a woman under 30 with acute or convalescent COVID-19.

The rearrangement links TRBV25-1 to TRBJ2-7; no reliable D call. V shed 2 bases and J shed 0 bases, with 8 bases lying between them. The CDR3 runs to 14 residues. Germline V gene lookup returns CDR1 MGHDK and CDR2 SYGVNS. The CDR3, as DNA: TGTGCCAGCAGTGAACGACTGAGCTCCTACGAGCAGTACTTC. It codes for CASSERLSSYEQYF.

The chain is built from TRBV5-1 and TRBJ2-7; 7 bases match TRBD2. The CDR3 has 17 amino acids. In germline, CDR1 is SGHRS, CDR2 YFSETQ. J lost 0 bases, V lost 0 bases, and 9 bases had no gene match. CDR3 in amino acids: CASSLAILAGASYEQYF. Here the CDR3 DNA reads TGCGCCAGCAGCTTGGCCATCTTAGCGGGCGCCTCCTACGAGCAGTACTTC.

V gene TRBV18 combines with J gene TRBJ2-7; possibly TRBD1 for D (5 bases). The CDR3 consists of 13 residues. The V end was cut by 3 bases, the J end by 3 bases, with 9 bases between. CDR1 KGHSH and CDR2 LQKENI come from the germline V gene. CDR3 residues: CASSPDTNYEQYF. DNA for the CDR3: TGTGCCAGCTCACCGGACACCAACTACGAGCAGTACTTC.

This chain links TRBV6-2 or TRBV6-3 with TRBJ1-2; D is unresolved. Trimming took off 4 bases at V and 8 bases at J, with 11 bases between the two ends. The CDR3 is 12 residues long. CDR1 is MNHEY and CDR2 is SVGEGT in the germline V gene. The CDR3 loop is CASSWQVSGYTF. CDR3 nucleotide sequence: TGTGCCAGCAGTTGGCAGGTCTCCGGCTACACCTTC.

The chain carries TRBV4-2 and TRBJ2-3; 11 nucleotides align to TRBD2. This CDR3 is 16 amino acids long. With 4 bases clipped from V and 2 bases from J, the junction kept 5 bases outside the gene matches. Looked up from germline, CDR1 is LGHNA and CDR2 is YNFKEQ. In DNA, the CDR3 is TGTGCCAGCAGCCCACTAGCGGGGGCCCACACAGATACGCAGTATTTT. Its protein is CASSPLAGAHTDTQYF.

V is TRBV7-6 and J is TRBJ2-3; D not certain. This CDR3 region has 15 residues. V dropped 2 bases and J dropped 1 base, with 10 bases sitting between them. The germline V gene encodes CDR1 SGHVS and CDR2 FNYEAQ. Here the CDR3 DNA reads TGTGCCAGCAGCTTAATATCTTCCGGCACAGATACGCAGTATTTT. Translating gives CASSLISSGTDTQYF.

In DNA form, the CDR3 reads TGTGCCAGCAGCCAGGATCGGGATACAGATACGCAGTATTTT. It translates to CASSQDRDTDTQYF. The rearrangement uses TRBV14 and TRBJ2-3, with a possible D match to TRBD2 (5 bases). Germline assignment: CDR1 SGHDN and CDR2 FVKESK. V was trimmed by 3 bases and J by 3 bases, leaving 10 bases between them. The CDR3 is 14 residues long.

DNA for the CDR3: TGCGCCAGCAGTGGGAATAGCGGGGGGGCCTTGGCCGGGGAGCTGTTTTTT. As protein: CASSGNSGGALAGELFF. The genes are TRBV10-2 and TRBJ2-2; 11 nucleotides align to TRBD2. V shed 4 bases and J 6 bases; nucleotides not matched to a gene: 10. The CDR3 loop spans 17 amino acids. The germline V gene has CDR1 WSHSY and CDR2 SAAADI.

The J gene is TRBJ2-5, the V gene TRBV6-5, with 8 bases aligning to TRBD1. This CDR3 region has 14 residues. V was pared by 7 bases and J by 5 bases, with 9 bases of the junction left unmatched. The germline V gene has CDR1 MNHEY and CDR2 SVGAGI. The CDR3 sequence is CASNPTGVEETQYF. In DNA form, the CDR3 reads TGTGCCAGCAACCCGACAGGGGTTGAGGAGACCCAGTACTTC.

This chain connects TRBV12-3 or TRBV12-4 to TRBJ2-3, with 9 bases matching TRBD2. The CDR3 consists of 13 residues. The V gene end was trimmed by 6 bases and the J gene end by 6 bases; junction bases not matched to a gene: 4. CDR3 nucleotides: TGTGCCAGCAGCGGGACTAGCAGGGATACGCAGTATTTT. The encoded protein is CASSGTSRDTQYF.

The chain uses TRBV6-2 or TRBV6-3 and TRBJ2-1; 11 nucleotides match TRBD2. This CDR3 is 18 amino acids long. Germline CDR1 reads MNHEY; CDR2 reads SVGEGT. V shed 6 bases and J 4 bases; nucleotides not matched to a gene: 14. The CDR3 spells CASSHESLGTSGYNEQFF. In nucleotides, the CDR3 is TGTGCCAGCAGCCACGAGTCTTTAGGGACTAGCGGTTACAATGAGCAGTTCTTC.

The chain recombines TRBV30 with TRBJ1-2, with TRBD1 matching 7 bases. V was clipped by 4 bases and J by 7 bases; unmatched bases: 12. CDR1 is GTSNPN, CDR2 SVGIG, per germline (reference sequence). This CDR3 is 14 amino acids long. CDR3 coding DNA: TGTGCCTGGACCCCGGGACAGAAAGCGGGTGGCTACACCTTC. This encodes CAWTPGQKAGGYTF.

This clone occurred a few times. The rearrangement joins TRBV4-3 to TRBJ1-1, with unresolved D. Germline V CDR1 and CDR2: LGHNA, YSLEER. V shed 0 bases and J shed 1 base, with 18 bases lying between them. There are 18 residues in the CDR3. CDR3 in amino acids: CASSQDLLGGVKNTEAFF. The CDR3 nucleotides read TGCGCCAGCAGCCAAGATCTTCTAGGCGGGGTAAAGAACACTGAAGCTTTCTTT.

This chain connects TRBV3-1 (or the pseudogene TRBV3-2) to TRBJ2-1; the match to TRBD2 covers 9 bases. CDR1 and CDR2 from the germline V gene are LGHDT and YNNKEL (reference sequence). Trimming removed 5 bases from V and 8 bases from J; junction bases left unmatched: 7. The CDR3 has 14 amino acids. CDR3 in DNA: TGTGCCAGCAGCTCAGAGGGCGGGGGGGATGAGCAGTTCTTC. It yields the protein CASSSEGGGDEQFF.

The table lists this clone with a count of one. The gene calls are TRBV6-5 and TRBJ1-2; D ambiguous. The CDR3 sequence is 12 residues long. CDR1 is MNHEY, CDR2 SVGAGI, per germline. V was pared by 10 bases and J by 4 bases, with 13 bases between. CDR3 sequence reads: CAILGGLYGYTF. CDR3 in DNA: TGTGCCATTTTGGGAGGGCTCTATGGCTACACCTTC.

The rearrangement links TRBV7-9 to TRBJ2-1; the D gene is possibly TRBD2 (7 bases). With 1 base removed from V and 9 bases from J, the gap between germline ends came to 13 bases. Germline V gene data show CDR1 as SEHNR and CDR2 as FQNEAQ (reference sequence). CDR3 size: 14 residues. In DNA, the CDR3 is TGTGCCAGCAGCTTAGGGCGGGGGCAGATTGAGCAGTTCTTC. Its translation: CASSLGRGQIEQFF. Full variable domain (missing parts from reference TRBV7-9 and TRBJ2-1): DTGVSQNPRHKITKRGQNVTFRCDPISEHNRLYWYRQTLGQGPEFLTYFQNEAQLEKSRLLSDRFSAERPKGSFSTLEIQRTEQGDSAMYLCASSLGRGQIEQFFGPGTRLTVL.

V usage is TRBV19 and J usage is TRBJ1-6; TRBD1 matches at 7 bases. Germline trimming cut 6 bases from V and 8 bases from J; bases unmatched to any gene: 16. The CDR3 contains 17 residues. CDR1 is LNHDA and CDR2 is SQIVND in the germline V gene (reference sequence). As DNA, the CDR3 is TGTGCCAGTAGCCCGGGACAGCCCTTTAATTGGGATTCACCCCTCCACTTT. Amino acids: CASSPGQPFNWDSPLHF. The whole variable domain, remainder taken from reference TRBV19 and TRBJ1-6, is DGGITQSPKYLFRKEGQNVTLSCEQNLNHDAMYWYRQDPGQGLRLIYYSQIVNDFQKGDIAEGYSVSREKKESFPLTVTSAQKNPTAFYLCASSPGQPFNWDSPLHFGNGTRLTVT.

The chain has TRBV7-9 and TRBJ1-1, with D hard to call. V was cut by 4 bases and J by 4 bases, with 10 bases left in between. CDR1 is SEHNR and CDR2 is FQNEAQ in the germline V gene (reference sequence). CDR3 length equals 13 residues. The CDR3 DNA reads TGTGCCAGCAGCTCCCAGGTGGGCACTGAAGCTTTCTTT. It specifies CASSSQVGTEAFF.

The chain employs TRBV27 and TRBJ2-7, with a weak D call TRBD2 (6 bases). Germline V lookup: CDR1 MNHEY, CDR2 SMNVEV (reference sequence). The CDR3 has 16 amino acids. The germline V and J ends were trimmed by 4 bases and 3 bases, with 19 bases remaining between them. CDR3 DNA sequence: TGTGCCAGCAGTTCCTTCCCCTTAGCGGTCCTCTACGAGCAGTACTTC. Amino acid sequence: CASSSFPLAVLYEQYF.

This chain uses TRBV28 with TRBJ1-1; D perhaps matches TRBD1 (6 bases). V lost 1 base, J lost 0 bases, and 12 bases lay in between. Germline CDR1 and CDR2: MDHEN and SYDVKM. CDR3 size: 16 residues. CDR3 loop: CASSLLNRVMNTEAFF. In nucleotides, the CDR3 is TGTGCCAGCAGTTTATTAAACAGGGTCATGAACACTGAAGCTTTCTTT.